Each of the 8 T cell receptor beta chains below was sequenced from the same sample in a study of breast tumors, draining lymph nodes, adjacent tissues. Samples came from axillary lymph nodes draining the breast cancer. TCRdb re-called the multiplex PCR reads with MiXCR, one entry per CDR3 protein. The sample consists of about 270,000 distinct CDR3 sequences, about 30% of them appearing once. The sequenced material came from axillary lymph node tissue. The receptors here all came from a female donor with breast cancer. Some clones in this sample may be carry-over from other donors' samples.

The chain employs TRBV6-7 and TRBJ1-1; D call uncertain. TRBV6-7 is sorted into the ORF group, with uncertain function. The ends were cut back, 5 bases at V and 1 base at J, with 14 bases in the middle. CDR3 size: 15 residues. CDR3 bases: TGTGCCAGCAGTGGCCTCGGTTGGGGGAACACTGAAGCTTTCTTT. It specifies CASSGLGWGNTEAFF.

This clonotype has a handful of counts. V is TRBV30 and J is TRBJ2-7, with 10 bases matching TRBD2. Germline CDR1 is GTSNPN and CDR2 is SVGIG (reference sequence). This CDR3 is built from 16 residues. The V segment lost 4 bases and the J segment 3 bases; nucleotides outside the gene matches: 12. The CDR3: CAWKAEQLAGFYEQYF. In nucleotides, the CDR3 is TGTGCCTGGAAAGCCGAACAACTAGCGGGATTCTACGAGCAGTACTTC.

This clonotype was detected ten times or more. V and J are TRBV6-5 and TRBJ2-6, with 10 bases lining up with TRBD1. The CDR3 has 18 amino acids. Germline values: CDR1 MNHEY, CDR2 SVGAGI. Trimming removed 2 bases from V and 3 bases from J; junction bases left unmatched: 7. The DNA of the CDR3 is TGTGCCAGCAGTTACCGAAGGACAGGGGGTTTTGGGGCCAACGTCCTGACTTTC. Translating it yields CASSYRRTGGFGANVLTF.

V and J are TRBV3-1 and TRBJ2-1, with TRBD2 matching 9 bases. Germline CDR1 reads LGHDT; CDR2 reads YNNKEL (reference sequence). This CDR3 comprises 15 residues. V was pared by 0 bases and J by 6 bases, with 3 bases of the junction left unmatched. The DNA of the CDR3 is TGTGCCAGCAGCCAAGAACCGGGACTAGCCAATGAGCAGTTCTTC. This gives the protein CASSQEPGLANEQFF.

This clonotype was seen repeatedly, ten times or more. The CDR3 reads CATSDPDRVSGANVLTF. CDR3 nucleotides: TGTGCCACCAGTGACCCTGACAGGGTCTCTGGGGCCAACGTCCTGACTTTC. The chain combines TRBV24-1 with TRBJ2-6, with 7 bases lining up with TRBD1. The trim removed 4 bases at V and 0 bases at J, leaving 5 bases unmatched. This CDR3 is built from 17 residues. Germline CDR1 reads KGHDR; CDR2 reads SFDVKD.

The sample holds many counts of this clonotype. The rearrangement joins TRBV20-1 to TRBJ1-5; D is undetermined. Trimming left V 5 bases short and J 5 bases short, with 16 bases between. Germline CDR1 and CDR2: DFQATT and SNEGSKA (reference sequence). The CDR3 loop spans 14 amino acids. For the CDR3, the DNA is TGCAGTGCTGGAACCGGGGTGGGCTATCAGCCCCAGCATTTT. This codes for CSAGTGVGYQPQHF.

Comment on this clonotype: At one boundary the junction diverges from the germline segment, which might be a read error. This chain links TRBV6-4 with TRBJ2-3; 7 nucleotides agree with TRBD2. The V gene's germline CDR1 is MRHNA and CDR2 SNTAGT. This CDR3 has 14 amino acids. CDR3 amino acids: CACSPSGGTDTQYF. The CDR3 coding sequence is TGTGCCTGCAGTCCTAGCGGAGGCACAGATACGCAGTATTTT.

Worth noting for this clonotype: Given a much more abundant clone one base away, this may be a read error. This chain links TRBV5-5 with TRBJ1-4; maybe TRBD1 (6 bases). The germline CDR1 and CDR2 sequences are SGHKS and YYEKEE (reference sequence). The V end was cut by 2 bases, the J end by 4 bases, with 12 bases between. There are 15 residues in the CDR3. The CDR3 spells CASSFTGSNNEKLFF. The CDR3 DNA reads TGTGCCAGCAGCTTCACAGGGTCGAATAATGAAAAACTGTTTTTT.